This T cell receptor (beta chain) was found in a study of blood T cell repertoires in COVID-19. At the level of the study: The analysed material was cDNA or gDNA that came from T cells, B-cell-depleted T cells, or PBMCs.

Some clones are missing from TCRdb's copy, which holds only in-frame ones; the method was immunoSEQ multiplex PCR. The sample has approximately 180,000 clones; approximately 88% are singletons. The CDR3 runs to 17 residues. CDR1 SGDLS and CDR2 YYNGEE come from the germline V gene. Losses at the gene ends were 3 bases for V and 1 base for J; bases not matched to a gene: 10. V gene TRBV9 combines with J gene TRBJ2-3; TRBD2 matches 8 bases. This TCR was recovered from a woman between 45 and 65 years old with acute or convalescent COVID-19. Sequenced sample: peripheral blood. DNA for the CDR3: TGTGCCAGCAGCGAACCCTCGGGGGGGCGACGCACAGATACGCAGTATTTT. This codes for CASSEPSGGRRTDTQYF. The variable domain in full, completed from reference TRBV9 and TRBJ2-3, reads DSGVTQTPKHLITATGQRVTLRCSPRSGDLSVYWYQQSLDQGLQFLIQYYNGEERAKGNILERFSAQQFPDLHSELNLSSLELGDSALYFCASSEPSGGRRTDTQYFGPGTRLTVL.